This TCR beta chain was documented in a study of molecular identifiers for immune sequencing clone quantification. Study-level points and caveats: In cases of identical TCR molecules sharing a barcode, highly expanded clone sizes could be underestimated. Jurkat TCR RNA spiked in from one cell reportedly remained identifiable amid some 950,000 naive cells. Beyond 20 RNA copies, clones held over 97% of effector molecules, compared with under 1% in naive cells.

Germline CDR1 reads MNHEY; CDR2 reads SMNVEV (reference sequence). This CDR3 is built from 17 residues. V lost 0 bases and J lost 1, with 15 bases in between. CD8+CD4-CCR7+CD45RA+ sorting gave the naive CD8 T cells. This clonotype has more than one count but fewer than ten. Its antigen is as yet unknown. TCRdb reanalysed the PCR reads using MiXCR and keeps one entry per CDR3 protein. The sample includes more than 450,000 distinct CDR3 sequences, about 25% of them seen just once. The receptor was isolated from a human donor in good health. Some libraries in this study had Jurkat cell RNA spiked in. The chain couples TRBV27 to TRBJ1-1, with a tentative D call TRBD1 (5 bases). What was sequenced was naive CD8+ T cells from blood, with Jurkat cell RNA spiked in. Stated subset: FACS-sorted CD8+CD4-CCR7+CD45RA+ naive T cells. CDR3 sequence: CASSLSRAGRRNTEAFF. Here the CDR3 DNA reads TGTGCCAGCAGTTTATCGAGGGCAGGGAGGAGGAACACTGAAGCTTTCTTT.